The present T cell receptor (beta chain) was sequenced within a study of blood T cells in healthy people across ages. This CDR3 region has 14 residues. The V gene's germline CDR1 is DFQATT and CDR2 SNEGSKA (reference sequence). V was trimmed by 3 bases and J by 0 bases, leaving 9 bases between them. Together with a sample-barcoded 5' primer, a J-beta primer mix was included in a second PCR lasting roughly 7 to 11 cycles. TCRdb re-analysed the 5' RACE reads in MiXCR, keeping a single row per CDR3 protein. The sample has almost 300,000 distinct CDR3 sequences, around 29% seen once. Source material: blood. The source of this sequence is a woman aged 65 to 85 in good health. The rearrangement links TRBV20-1 to TRBJ1-5; no firm D call. CDR3 loop: CSASTDISNQPQHF. In DNA form, the CDR3 reads TGCAGTGCTAGCACCGACATTAGCAATCAGCCCCAGCATTTT.